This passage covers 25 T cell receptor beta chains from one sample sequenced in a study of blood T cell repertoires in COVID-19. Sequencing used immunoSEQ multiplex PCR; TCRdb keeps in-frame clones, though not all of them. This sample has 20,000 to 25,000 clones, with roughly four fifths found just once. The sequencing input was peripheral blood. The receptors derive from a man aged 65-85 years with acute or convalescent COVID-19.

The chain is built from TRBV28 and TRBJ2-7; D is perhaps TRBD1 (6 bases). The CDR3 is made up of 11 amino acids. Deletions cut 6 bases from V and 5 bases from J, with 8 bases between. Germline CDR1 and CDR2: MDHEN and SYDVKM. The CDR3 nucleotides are TGTGCCAGCAGCTCAGGGGACGAGCAGTACTTC. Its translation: CASSSGDEQYF.

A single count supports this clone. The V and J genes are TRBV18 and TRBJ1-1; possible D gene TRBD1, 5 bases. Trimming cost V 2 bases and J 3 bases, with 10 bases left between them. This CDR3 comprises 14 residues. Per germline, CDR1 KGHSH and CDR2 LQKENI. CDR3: CASSPRGADTEAFF. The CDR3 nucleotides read TGTGCCAGCTCACCAAGGGGCGCGGACACTGAAGCTTTCTTT.

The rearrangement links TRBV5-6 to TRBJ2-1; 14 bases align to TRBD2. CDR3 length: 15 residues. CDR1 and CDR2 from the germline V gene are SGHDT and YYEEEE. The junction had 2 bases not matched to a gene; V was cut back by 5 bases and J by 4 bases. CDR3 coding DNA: TGTGCCAGCAGACGGACTAGCGGGGGGTACAATGAGCAGTTCTTC. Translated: CASRRTSGGYNEQFF.

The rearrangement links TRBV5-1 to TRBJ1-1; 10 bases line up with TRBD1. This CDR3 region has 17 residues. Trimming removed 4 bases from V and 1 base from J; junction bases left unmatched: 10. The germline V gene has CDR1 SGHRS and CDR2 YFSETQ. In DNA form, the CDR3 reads TGCGCCAGCAGCCTGGTCCAGGGACAGGGGAAGAACACTGAAGCTTTCTTT. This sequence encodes CASSLVQGQGKNTEAFF.

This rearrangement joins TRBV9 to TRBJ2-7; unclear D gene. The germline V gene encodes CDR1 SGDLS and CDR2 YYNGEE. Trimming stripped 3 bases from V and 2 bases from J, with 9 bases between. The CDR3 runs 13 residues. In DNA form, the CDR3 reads TGTGCCAGCAGCGAAGGAGCCGCCTACGAGCAGTACTTC. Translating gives CASSEGAAYEQYF. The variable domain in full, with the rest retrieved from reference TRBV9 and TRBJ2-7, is DSGVTQTPKHLITATGQRVTLRCSPRSGDLSVYWYQQSLDQGLQFLIQYYNGEERAKGNILERFSAQQFPDLHSELNLSSLELGDSALYFCASSEGAAYEQYFGPGTRLTVT.

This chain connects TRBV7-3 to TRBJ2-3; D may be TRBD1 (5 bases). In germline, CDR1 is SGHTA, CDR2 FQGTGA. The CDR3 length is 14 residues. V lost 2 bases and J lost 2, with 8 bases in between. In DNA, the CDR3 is TGTGCCAGCAGCTTACAGACAGACACAGATACGCAGTATTTT. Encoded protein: CASSLQTDTDTQYF.

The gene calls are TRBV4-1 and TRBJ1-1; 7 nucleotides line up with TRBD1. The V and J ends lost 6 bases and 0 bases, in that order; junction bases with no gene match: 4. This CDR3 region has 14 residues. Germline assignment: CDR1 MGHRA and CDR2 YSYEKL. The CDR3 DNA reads TGCGCCAGCAGTCTAGACAGGGTGAACACTGAAGCTTTCTTT. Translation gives CASSLDRVNTEAFF.

Here the CDR3 DNA reads TGTGCCAGCAGTCCTCAGGGGACTAGCAATCAGCCCCAGCATTTT. Translation gives CASSPQGTSNQPQHF. The genes are TRBV2 and TRBJ1-5; D is possibly TRBD1 (6 bases). V lost 5 bases and J lost 0, with 11 bases in between. Germline assignment: CDR1 SNHLY and CDR2 FYNNEI. CDR3 size: 15 residues.

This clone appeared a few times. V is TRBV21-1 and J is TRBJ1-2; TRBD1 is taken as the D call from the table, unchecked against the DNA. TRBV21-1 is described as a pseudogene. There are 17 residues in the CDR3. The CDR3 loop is CASSDRDRAPQRYGYTF. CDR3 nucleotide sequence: TGTGCCAGCAGCGACCGGGACAGGGCGCCCCAGCGCTATGGCTACACCTTC.

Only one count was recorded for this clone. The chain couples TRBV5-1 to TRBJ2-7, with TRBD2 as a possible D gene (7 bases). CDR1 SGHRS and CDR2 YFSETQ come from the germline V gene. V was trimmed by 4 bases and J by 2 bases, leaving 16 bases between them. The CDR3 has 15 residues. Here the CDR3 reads CASSGRVEGAYEQYF. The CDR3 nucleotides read TGCGCCAGCAGCGGGAGGGTCGAGGGGGCCTACGAGCAGTACTTC.

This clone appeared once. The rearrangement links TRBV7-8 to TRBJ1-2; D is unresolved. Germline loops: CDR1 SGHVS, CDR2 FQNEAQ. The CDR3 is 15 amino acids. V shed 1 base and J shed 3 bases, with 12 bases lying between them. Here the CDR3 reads CASSLGRRTHYGYTF. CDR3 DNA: TGTGCCAGCAGCTTAGGCAGGCGAACCCACTATGGCTACACCTTC.

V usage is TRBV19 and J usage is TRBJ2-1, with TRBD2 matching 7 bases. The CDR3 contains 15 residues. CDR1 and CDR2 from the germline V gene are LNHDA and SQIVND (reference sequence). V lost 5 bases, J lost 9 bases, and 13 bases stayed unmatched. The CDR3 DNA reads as TGTGCCAGTAGTCCCAACTCTAAACTAGCGAGTGAGCAGTTCTTC. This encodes CASSPNSKLASEQFF.

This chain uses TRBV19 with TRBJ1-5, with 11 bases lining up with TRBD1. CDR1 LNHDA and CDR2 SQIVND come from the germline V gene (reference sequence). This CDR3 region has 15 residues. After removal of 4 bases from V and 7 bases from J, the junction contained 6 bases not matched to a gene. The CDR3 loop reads CASSTGQGAKQPQHF. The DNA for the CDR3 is TGTGCCAGTAGTACAGGACAGGGGGCAAAACAGCCCCAGCATTTT.

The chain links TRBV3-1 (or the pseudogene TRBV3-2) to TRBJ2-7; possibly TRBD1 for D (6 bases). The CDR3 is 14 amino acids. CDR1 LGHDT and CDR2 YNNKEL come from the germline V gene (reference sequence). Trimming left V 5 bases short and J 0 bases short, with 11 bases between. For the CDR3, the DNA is TGTGCCAGCAGCTTGGACAGAAGCTCCTACGAGCAGTACTTC. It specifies CASSLDRSSYEQYF.

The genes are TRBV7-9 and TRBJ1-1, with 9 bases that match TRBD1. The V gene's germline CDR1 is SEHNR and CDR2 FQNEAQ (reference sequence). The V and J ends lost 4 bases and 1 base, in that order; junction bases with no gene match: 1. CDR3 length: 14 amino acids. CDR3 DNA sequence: TGTGCCAGCAGCTCGGGACAGGGGAACACTGAAGCTTTCTTT. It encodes CASSSGQGNTEAFF.

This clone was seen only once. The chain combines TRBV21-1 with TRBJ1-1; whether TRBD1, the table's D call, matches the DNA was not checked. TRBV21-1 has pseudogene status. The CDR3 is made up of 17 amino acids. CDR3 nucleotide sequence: TGTGCCAGCAGCAAAGAGCAGGGGGCCATGATCAACACTGAAGCTTTCTTT. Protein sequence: CASSKEQGAMINTEAFF.

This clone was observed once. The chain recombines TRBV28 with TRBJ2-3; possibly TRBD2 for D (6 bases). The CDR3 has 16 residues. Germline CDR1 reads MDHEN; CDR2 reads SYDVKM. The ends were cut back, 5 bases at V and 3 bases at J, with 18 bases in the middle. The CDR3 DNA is TGTGCCAGCAGTCCTTTCTCGGGGGAATGGACAGATACGCAGTATTTT. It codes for CASSPFSGEWTDTQYF.

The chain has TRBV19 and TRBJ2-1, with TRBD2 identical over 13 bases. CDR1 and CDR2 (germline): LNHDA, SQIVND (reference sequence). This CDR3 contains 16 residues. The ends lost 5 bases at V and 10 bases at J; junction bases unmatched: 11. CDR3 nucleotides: TGTGCCAGTAGTGCCTCACTAGCGGGAGGGCCAGGAGAGCAGTTCTTC. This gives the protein CASSASLAGGPGEQFF.

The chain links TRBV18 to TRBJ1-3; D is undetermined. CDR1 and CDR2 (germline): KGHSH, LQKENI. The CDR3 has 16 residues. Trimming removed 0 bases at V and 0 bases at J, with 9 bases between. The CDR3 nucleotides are TGTGCCAGCTCACCACCTTCAGTCGACTCTGGAAACACCATATATTTT. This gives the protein CASSPPSVDSGNTIYF.

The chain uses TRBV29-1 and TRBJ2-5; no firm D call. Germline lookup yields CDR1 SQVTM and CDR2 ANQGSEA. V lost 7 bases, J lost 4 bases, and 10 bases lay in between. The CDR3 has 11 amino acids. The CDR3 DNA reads TGCAGCGGAGCACTTCCAGAGACCCAGTACTTC. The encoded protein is CSGALPETQYF.

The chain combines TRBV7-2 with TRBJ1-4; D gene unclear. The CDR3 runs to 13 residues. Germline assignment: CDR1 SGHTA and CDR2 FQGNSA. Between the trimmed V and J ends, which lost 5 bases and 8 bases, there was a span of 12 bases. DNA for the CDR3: TGTGCCAGCAGCCCCCGAGTGAGGGAAAAACTGTTTTTT. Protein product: CASSPRVREKLFF.

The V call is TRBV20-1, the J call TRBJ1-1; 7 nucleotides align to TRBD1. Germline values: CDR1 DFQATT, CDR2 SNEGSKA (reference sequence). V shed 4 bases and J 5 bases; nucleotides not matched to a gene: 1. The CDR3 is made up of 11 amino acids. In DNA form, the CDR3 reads TGCAGTGCTATGACAGGGACTGAAGCTTTCTTT. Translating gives CSAMTGTEAFF.

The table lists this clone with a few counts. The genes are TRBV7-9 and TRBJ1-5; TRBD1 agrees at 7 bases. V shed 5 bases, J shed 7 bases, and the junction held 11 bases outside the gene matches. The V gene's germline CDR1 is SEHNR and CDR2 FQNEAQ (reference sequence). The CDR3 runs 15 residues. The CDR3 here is CASSNTGASGQPQHF. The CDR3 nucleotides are TGTGCCAGCAGCAATACAGGGGCATCGGGGCAGCCCCAGCATTTT.

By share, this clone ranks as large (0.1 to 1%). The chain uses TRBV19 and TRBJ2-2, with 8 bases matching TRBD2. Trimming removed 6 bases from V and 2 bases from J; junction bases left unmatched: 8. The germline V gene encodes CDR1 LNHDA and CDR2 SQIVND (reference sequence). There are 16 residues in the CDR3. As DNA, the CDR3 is TGTGCCAGTAGCGGACTAGCCGCACAAAACACCGGGGAGCTGTTTTTT. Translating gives CASSGLAAQNTGELFF.

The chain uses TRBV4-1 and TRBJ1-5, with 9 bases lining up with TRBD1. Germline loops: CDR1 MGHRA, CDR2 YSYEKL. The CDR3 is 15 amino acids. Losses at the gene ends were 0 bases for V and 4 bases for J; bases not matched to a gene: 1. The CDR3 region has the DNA TGCGCCAGCAGCCAAGAGGGGACAGGGAATCAGCCCCAGCATTTT. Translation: CASSQEGTGNQPQHF.